The present entry profiles one TCR beta chain with its context. Its antigen is currently unknown. The sample belongs to a study of CD8 T cells in ankylosing spondylitis. Whole-study results and caveats: Apparently characteristic of ankylosing spondylitis blood was a TCR beta motif (roughly eight highly homologous variants). There was reportedly significant enrichment of clones that were disease-linked in matched ankylosing spondylitis synovial fluid. Previously reported in reactive arthritis synovial fluid and blood were some of the motif variants. Disease-linked clones, CD8+, were relatively rare in peripheral blood.

V was pared by 1 base and J by 12 bases, with 9 bases between. Germline CDR1 and CDR2: DFQATT and SNEGSKA (reference sequence). The CDR3 contains 10 residues. TCR beta libraries were made by quantitative 5'-RACE with molecular barcodes. MiXCR was run by TCRdb on the 5' RACE reads, yielding one entry per CDR3 protein. Of under 450,000 distinct CDR3 sequences listed, approximately 17% are singletons. The J gene is TRBJ1-1, the V gene TRBV20-1; D is uncertain. The sequencing sample was made of blood, either unsorted or a sorted T cell fraction (not recorded which). The receptor's source is a male donor with ankylosing spondylitis. The CDR3 nucleotides read TGCAGTGCTAGAGTGACGAAGCCTTTCTTT. It is translated as CSARVTKPFF.